A selection of T cell receptor beta chains follows, all from one sample in a study of blood T cell repertoires in COVID-19. Assay: immunoSEQ multiplex PCR; the TCRdb copy retains only in-frame clones and omits some. This sample has roughly 160,000 clones; under 90% occur once, and the top ten carry roughly 3.4%. Sequencing was done on a sample of PBMCs or T cells enriched from blood (not recorded which). Receptor source: a woman aged 55 to 70 who had recovered from COVID-19. Each CDR3 is given with its conserved first and last residue. A D gene is named only where the DNA matches it firmly. Expanded clones are given a class, and other clones once, few, many or no size at all.

cdr3_aa: CASRAGRGGPDTQYF; cdr3_nt: TGTGCCAGCAGGGCGGGGCGCGGGGGCCCGGATACGCAGTATTTT; d_call: .; clone_size: once; v_call: TRBV5-4; j_call: TRBJ2-3
cdr3_aa: CASKGQGAAYGYTF; cdr3_nt: TGTGCCAGTAAAGGGCAGGGGGCGGCCTATGGCTACACCTTC; d_call: TRBD1; clone_size: .; v_call: TRBV6-5; j_call: TRBJ1-2
cdr3_aa: CATMDTANYGYTF; cdr3_nt: TGTGCCACCATGGACACAGCTAACTATGGCTACACCTTC; d_call: .; clone_size: .; v_call: TRBV24-1; j_call: TRBJ1-2
cdr3_aa: CASSLSMGQGGGYTF; cdr3_nt: TGTGCCAGCAGTTTATCGATGGGACAGGGGGGCGGCTACACCTTC; d_call: TRBD1; clone_size: once; v_call: TRBV27; j_call: TRBJ1-2
cdr3_aa: CASSFLGAAGELFF; cdr3_nt: TGTGCCAGCAGCTTTCTGGGGGCCGCCGGGGAGCTGTTTTTT; d_call: .; clone_size: once; v_call: TRBV7-9; j_call: TRBJ2-2
cdr3_aa: CASSETVLAGVATDTQYF; cdr3_nt: TGCGCCAGCAGTGAAACGGTCCTAGCGGGGGTGGCCACAGATACGCAGTATTTT; d_call: TRBD2; clone_size: .; v_call: TRBV10-1; j_call: TRBJ2-3
cdr3_aa: CASSHWGQGNTEAFF; cdr3_nt: TGTGCCAGCAGCCACTGGGGACAGGGTAACACTGAAGCTTTCTTT; d_call: TRBD1; clone_size: .; v_call: TRBV14; j_call: TRBJ1-1
cdr3_aa: CASRPRAVGTEAFF; cdr3_nt: TGTGCCAGCAGGCCGCGGGCCGTTGGGACTGAAGCTTTCTTT; d_call: .; clone_size: .; v_call: TRBV6-5; j_call: TRBJ1-1
cdr3_aa: CASSPWAGQETQYF; cdr3_nt: TGCGCCAGCAGCCCCTGGGCTGGACAAGAGACCCAGTACTTC; d_call: .; clone_size: .; v_call: TRBV4-1; j_call: TRBJ2-5
cdr3_aa: CASSRDRTGYSGNTIYF; cdr3_nt: TGTGCCAGCAGCCGCGACCGGACAGGCTACTCTGGAAACACCATATATTTT; d_call: TRBD1; clone_size: .; v_call: TRBV14; j_call: TRBJ1-3
cdr3_aa: CASSFSRTGVSYEQYF; cdr3_nt: TGTGCCAGCAGTTTCAGTCGGACAGGGGTCTCCTACGAGCAGTACTTC; d_call: TRBD1; clone_size: .; v_call: TRBV6-5; j_call: TRBJ2-7
cdr3_aa: CASSIQAGGYNEQFF; cdr3_nt: TGTGCCAGTAGTATACAAGCGGGGGGGTACAATGAGCAGTTCTTC; d_call: TRBD2; clone_size: .; v_call: TRBV19; j_call: TRBJ2-1
cdr3_aa: CASRGEGGYYGYTF; cdr3_nt: TGTGCAAGTCGCGGGGAAGGGGGATACTATGGCTACACCTTC; d_call: .; clone_size: .; v_call: TRBV12-2; j_call: TRBJ1-2
cdr3_aa: CASLGQGTDTQYF; cdr3_nt: TGTGCCAGCTTGGGGCAGGGCACAGATACGCAGTATTTT; d_call: .; clone_size: few; v_call: TRBV2; j_call: TRBJ2-3
cdr3_aa: CASSQENKETQYF; cdr3_nt: TGTGCCAGCAGCCAAGAAAATAAAGAGACCCAGTACTTC; d_call: .; clone_size: .; v_call: TRBV4-2; j_call: TRBJ2-5
cdr3_aa: CAWNFIEGPQHF; cdr3_nt: TGTGCCTGGAATTTTATAGAGGGGCCCCAGCATTTT; d_call: .; clone_size: .; v_call: TRBV30; j_call: TRBJ1-5
cdr3_aa: CASRWTDSIYGYTF; cdr3_nt: TGTGCCAGCAGGTGGACAGATTCCATCTATGGCTACACCTTC; d_call: .; clone_size: .; v_call: TRBV6-5; j_call: TRBJ1-2
cdr3_aa: CASSQKTSGEDTQYF; cdr3_nt: TGTGCCAGCAGCCAAAAGACTAGCGGGGAAGATACGCAGTATTTT; d_call: TRBD2; clone_size: .; v_call: TRBV4-2; j_call: TRBJ2-3